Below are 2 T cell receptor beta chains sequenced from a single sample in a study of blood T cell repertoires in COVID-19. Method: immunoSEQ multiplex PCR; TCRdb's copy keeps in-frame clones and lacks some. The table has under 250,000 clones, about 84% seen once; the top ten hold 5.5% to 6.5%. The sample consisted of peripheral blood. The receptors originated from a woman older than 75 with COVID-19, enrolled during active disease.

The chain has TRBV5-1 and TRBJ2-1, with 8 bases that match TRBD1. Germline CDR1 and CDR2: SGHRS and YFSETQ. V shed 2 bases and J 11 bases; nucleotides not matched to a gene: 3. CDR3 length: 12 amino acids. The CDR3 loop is CASSFTGGQQFF. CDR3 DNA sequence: TGCGCCAGCAGCTTCACAGGGGGTCAGCAGTTCTTC. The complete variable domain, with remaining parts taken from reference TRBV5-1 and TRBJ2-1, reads KAGVTQTPRYLIKTRGQQVTLSCSPISGHRSVSWYQQTPGQGLQFLFEYFSETQRNKGNFPGRFSGRQFSNSRSEMNVSTLELGDSALYLCASSFTGGQQFFGPGTRLTVL.

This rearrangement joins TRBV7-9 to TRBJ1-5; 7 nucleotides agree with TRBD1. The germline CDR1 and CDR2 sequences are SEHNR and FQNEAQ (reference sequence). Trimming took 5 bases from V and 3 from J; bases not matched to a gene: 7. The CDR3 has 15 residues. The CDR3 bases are TGTGCCAGCAGCCCGGACAGGCCCTACAATCAGCCCCAGCATTTT. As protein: CASSPDRPYNQPQHF.